The 29 T cell receptor beta chains listed next were all sequenced from one sample in a study of shared clonotypes between healthy human individuals. Here immunoSEQ multiplex PCR was the method, and the copy in TCRdb shows in-frame clones only, minus some. The table includes approximately 2.5 million clones, around 94% detected once. Source material: naive CD4+ T cells sorted from blood. Subset given: CD45RA+ positively selected. Source of these receptors: a man aged 18 to 30 in good health.

The V gene is TRBV28, the J gene TRBJ2-7, with 8 bases identical to TRBD1. The V and J ends lost 6 bases and 6 bases, in that order; junction bases with no gene match: 16. CDR1 is MDHEN and CDR2 is SYDVKM in the germline V gene. The CDR3 covers 16 residues. Here the CDR3 reads CASRNGATGEGLEQYF. The CDR3 coding sequence is TGTGCCAGCAGGAACGGGGCGACAGGGGAAGGGCTCGAGCAGTACTTC.

The chain has TRBV7-2 and TRBJ2-5; D is possibly TRBD2 (6 bases). The germline CDR1 and CDR2 sequences are SGHTA and FQGNSA. Trimming removed 2 bases from V and 2 bases from J, with 15 bases in between. The CDR3 is 16 amino acids. CDR3 DNA: TGTGCCAGCAGCTTATTCGGCGGAGGGTGGCAAGAGACCCAGTACTTC. Its protein product is CASSLFGGGWQETQYF. Drawing the rest from reference TRBV7-2 and TRBJ2-5, the complete variable domain is GAGVSQSPSNKVTEKGKDVELRCDPISGHTALYWYRQSLGQGLEFLIYFQGNSAPDKSGLPSDRFSAERTGGSVSTLTIQRTQQEDSAVYLCASSLFGGGWQETQYFGPGTRLLVL.

This clone was observed a single time. J is TRBJ1-2 and V is TRBV7-9, with a tentative D call TRBD1 (5 bases). V lost 5 bases and J 12 bases, leaving 13 bases between the germline ends. The CDR3 spans 11 residues. Germline V gene data show CDR1 as SEHNR and CDR2 as FQNEAQ (reference sequence). The CDR3: CASSPGPPDTF. The CDR3 DNA reads TGTGCCAGCAGCCCAGGGCCCCCCGACACCTTC.

This rearrangement joins TRBV5-4 to TRBJ1-5; D is possibly TRBD1 (6 bases). This CDR3 region has 13 residues. V lost 4 bases, J lost 6 bases, and 11 bases lay in between. Per germline, CDR1 SGHNT and CDR2 YYREEE (reference sequence). DNA for the CDR3: TGTGCCAGCAGCCAACAGGGACGTCAGCCCCAGCATTTT. Translation: CASSQQGRQPQHF.

The table lists this clone with a count of one. This chain connects TRBV30 to TRBJ1-1; the D gene is possibly TRBD1 (6 bases). The CDR3 consists of 20 residues. The germline gives CDR1 GTSNPN, CDR2 SVGIG (reference sequence). Trimming took off 0 bases at V and 0 bases at J, with 26 bases between the two ends. The CDR3 nucleotides read TGTGCCTGGAGTGTGTACTGGTTGACGAAAGGTAGGGGGATGAACACTGAAGCTTTCTTT. It codes for CAWSVYWLTKGRGMNTEAFF. Drawing the rest from reference TRBV30 and TRBJ1-1, the complete variable domain is SQTIHQWPATLVQPVGSPLSLECTVEGTSNPNLYWYRQAAGRGLQLLFYSVGIGQISSEVPQNLSASRPQDRQFILSSKKLLLSDSGFYLCAWSVYWLTKGRGMNTEAFFGQGTRLTVV.

This clone was found once. The chain couples TRBV9 to TRBJ2-5; no clear D. In germline, CDR1 is SGDLS, CDR2 YYNGEE. The CDR3 is 15 residues long. V lost 0 bases to trimming and J lost 3 bases, with 12 bases between them. The chain's CDR3 is CASSVEGRIEETQYF. The CDR3 coding sequence is TGTGCCAGCAGCGTAGAGGGCAGGATTGAAGAGACCCAGTACTTC.

This clone was counted once. The chain employs TRBV5-1 and TRBJ1-3; tentative D call: TRBD1 (5 bases). This CDR3 is 14 amino acids long. The ends were cut back, 4 bases at V and 5 bases at J, with 13 bases in the middle. Per germline, CDR1 SGHRS and CDR2 YFSETQ. The CDR3 region is CASSLSQGRNTIYF. The CDR3 DNA follows: TGCGCCAGCAGCCTTTCCCAGGGAAGAAACACCATATATTTT.

The rearrangement joins TRBV7-2 to TRBJ2-7, with 8 nucleotides matching TRBD2. The CDR3 contains 15 residues. Trimming took 4 bases from V and 4 from J; bases not matched to a gene: 9. Germline V lookup: CDR1 SGHTA, CDR2 FQGNSA. CDR3 in DNA: TGTGCCAGCAGCTCAAGCCCCGGGAGGGGGTACGAGCAGTACTTC. Encoded protein: CASSSSPGRGYEQYF.

In regard to this clone: A read error may account for a junction end that differs from germline. Other DNA sequences in the same sample also yield this CDR3. This chain uses TRBV19 with TRBJ1-3; D remains ambiguous. CDR3 size: 15 residues. Germline V CDR1 and CDR2: LNHDA, SQIVND (reference sequence). CDR3 sequence reads: CASRLAANSGNTIYF. Here the CDR3 DNA reads TGTGCCAGTAGGCTGGCCGCGAACTCTGGAAATACCATATATTTT.

V gene TRBV6-6 combines with J gene TRBJ1-2; D gene ambiguous. V lost 6 bases to trimming and J lost 5 bases, with 19 bases between them. Per germline, CDR1 MNHNY and CDR2 SVGAGI (reference sequence). The CDR3 covers 15 residues. The CDR3 DNA sequence: TGTGCCAGCAGCGTCGACGGATTGAAACAGTATGGCTACACCTTC. Translated: CASSVDGLKQYGYTF.

This rearrangement joins TRBV19 to TRBJ2-2, with 7 bases that match TRBD1. CDR1 LNHDA and CDR2 SQIVND come from the germline V gene (reference sequence). The CDR3 has 13 amino acids. Losses at the gene ends were 9 bases for V and 7 bases for J; bases not matched to a gene: 8. The DNA of the CDR3 is TGTGCCAGCTACGGGACAGTCGACGGGGAGCTGTTTTTT. It codes for CASYGTVDGELFF.

The CDR3 region is CASSFGRASRYNEQFF. CDR3 nucleotides: TGCGCCAGCAGCTTTGGGAGGGCCTCCCGATACAATGAGCAGTTCTTC. This rearrangement joins TRBV5-1 to TRBJ2-1; 7 bases are shared with TRBD2. CDR3 length equals 16 residues. Germline lookup yields CDR1 SGHRS and CDR2 YFSETQ. V was pared by 2 bases and J by 4 bases, with 9 bases of the junction left unmatched.

This rearrangement joins TRBV19 to TRBJ1-3; D gene unclear. This CDR3 comprises 12 residues. V was trimmed by 11 bases and J by 3 bases, leaving 11 bases between them. Germline V gene data show CDR1 as LNHDA and CDR2 as SQIVND (reference sequence). For the CDR3, the DNA is TGTGCCTGCGGGCTTGTTGGAAACACCATATATTTT. It yields the protein CACGLVGNTIYF.

This chain joins TRBV28 and TRBJ1-2; 9 bases agree with TRBD1. The germline V gene encodes CDR1 MDHEN and CDR2 SYDVKM. CDR3 length equals 14 residues. V lost 2 bases, J lost 7 bases, and 5 bases stayed unmatched. The CDR3 loop reads CASSLMDRGGGYTF. DNA for the CDR3: TGTGCCAGCAGTTTAATGGACAGGGGCGGTGGCTACACCTTC.

The V gene is TRBV2, the J gene TRBJ1-2; 9 bases align to TRBD1. The CDR3 has 14 residues. V shed 5 bases and J 6 bases; nucleotides not matched to a gene: 7. The germline V gene encodes CDR1 SNHLY and CDR2 FYNNEI. The DNA for the CDR3 is TGTGCCAGCAGTTTTACCGGGACAGGGCATGGCTACACCTTC. Amino acid sequence: CASSFTGTGHGYTF.

The CDR3 here is CASSLTLDGPFTF. The CDR3 DNA is TGTGCCAGCAGCCTAACGCTGGACGGCCCTTTCACCTTC. The rearrangement joins TRBV6-5 to TRBJ1-2; unclear D gene. Trimming stripped 6 bases from V and 13 bases from J, with 21 bases between. CDR1 and CDR2 (germline): MNHEY, SVGAGI. CDR3 length: 13 residues.

Points on this clone: Germline and junction disagree at one end, which may indicate a read error. The rearrangement uses TRBV28 and TRBJ2-2; tentative D call: TRBD2 (5 bases). This CDR3 has 14 residues. The germline gives CDR1 MDHEN, CDR2 SYDVKM. The CDR3 nucleotides read TGTGCCAGCAGTGACTCCGGGAACCCCGGGGAGCTGTTTTTT. This sequence encodes CASSDSGNPGELFF. The full variable domain, in which reference TRBV28 and TRBJ2-2 provide the parts outside the CDR3, is DVKVTQSSRYLVKRTGEKVFLECVQDMDHENMFWYRQDPGLGLRLIYFSYDVKMKEKGDIPEGYSVSREKKERFSLILESASTNQTSMYLCASSDSGNPGELFFGEGSRLTVL.

The gene calls are TRBV7-3 and TRBJ2-2; no clear D. The germline CDR1 and CDR2 sequences are SGHTA and FQGTGA. Trimming stripped 5 bases from V and 4 bases from J, with 11 bases between. The CDR3 contains 14 residues. The DNA of the CDR3 is TGTGCCAGCAGCCCCCAGCCCGCCACCGGGGAGCTGTTTTTT. It specifies CASSPQPATGELFF.

The V call is TRBV2, the J call TRBJ2-4; TRBD1 aligns across 9 bases. Germline V gives CDR1 SNHLY, CDR2 FYNNEI. After removal of 1 base from V and 8 bases from J, the junction contained 15 bases not matched to a gene. This CDR3 is built from 18 residues. CDR3: CASSEVISLNRGLDIQYF. The CDR3 DNA reads as TGTGCCAGCAGTGAAGTCATCTCCTTAAACAGGGGGCTTGACATTCAGTACTTC.

In the case of this clone: The same CDR3 also results from other DNA sequences found in this sample. The rearrangement joins TRBV29-1 to TRBJ1-5; D is uncertain. This CDR3 has 14 residues. V lost 4 bases and J 2 bases, leaving 12 bases between the germline ends. Germline-derived CDR1 and CDR2 are SQVTM and ANQGSEA. The CDR3 DNA follows: TGCAGCGTTGGGGCCGGCGGTGGCAATCAGCCCCAGCATTTT. Protein sequence: CSVGAGGGNQPQHF.

V is TRBV30 and J is TRBJ2-5, with 8 positions matching TRBD2. Looked up from germline, CDR1 is GTSNPN and CDR2 is SVGIG (reference sequence). This CDR3 is built from 18 residues. The J segment lost 2 bases and the V segment lost 2 bases, leaving 16 bases of the junction unmatched. In nucleotides, the CDR3 is TGTGCCTGGAGTCCCATGGGGCCTATTTTAGCGGGGCAAGAGACCCAGTACTTC. Translating gives CAWSPMGPILAGQETQYF.

The chain carries TRBV10-3 and TRBJ2-1; D call uncertain. This CDR3 comprises 12 residues. Germline loops: CDR1 ENHRY, CDR2 SYGVKD. V lost 4 bases and J 9 bases, leaving 10 bases between the germline ends. The CDR3 region has the DNA TGTGCCATCAGTGTTGAAGGGCTTGAGCAGTTCTTC. Translating gives CAISVEGLEQFF.

The chain has TRBV6-5 and TRBJ2-1; no clear D gene. The CDR3 has 15 amino acids. Deletions cut 4 bases from V and 0 bases from J, with 10 bases between. Germline CDR1 reads MNHEY; CDR2 reads SVGAGI. As DNA, the CDR3 is TGTGCCAGCAGTTTGTCAGCATCCTCCTACAATGAGCAGTTCTTC. Its translation is CASSLSASSYNEQFF.

The count of this clone is one. The chain joins TRBV19 to TRBJ1-2; 11 bases fit TRBD1. This CDR3 has 18 residues. The germline V gene encodes CDR1 LNHDA and CDR2 SQIVND (reference sequence). The V gene end was trimmed by 0 bases and the J gene end by 5 bases; junction bases not matched to a gene: 11. DNA for the CDR3: TGTGCCAGTAGTATAGATCGGACAGGGGGCGACCCAACGTATGGCTACACCTTC. Protein: CASSIDRTGGDPTYGYTF.

The chain uses TRBV6-5 and TRBJ2-7; TRBD2 is a possible D gene (6 bases). This CDR3 has 14 residues. Trimming pared 0 bases from V and 5 bases from J, leaving 11 bases between. Germline V gene sequence: CDR1 MNHEY, CDR2 SVGAGI. The CDR3 bases are TGTGCCAGCAGTTACTCTGGGTGGGAGGACGAGCAGTACTTC. Its translation: CASSYSGWEDEQYF.

In this sample, this clone turned up once. The chain uses TRBV7-2 and TRBJ2-7; 9 bases align to TRBD2. The germline CDR1 and CDR2 sequences are SGHTA and FQGNSA. This CDR3 has 17 residues. Germline trimming cut 7 bases from V and 2 bases from J; bases unmatched to any gene: 15. The CDR3 loop reads CASTQVALAGPTYEQYF. CDR3 nucleotides: TGTGCCAGCACCCAAGTGGCGCTAGCGGGACCGACCTACGAGCAGTACTTC.

V gene TRBV30 combines with J gene TRBJ1-2; 8 bases fit TRBD1. This CDR3 spans 14 amino acids. After removal of 0 bases from V and 4 bases from J, the junction contained 4 bases not matched to a gene. Germline loops: CDR1 GTSNPN, CDR2 SVGIG (reference sequence). The CDR3 DNA reads as TGTGCCTGGAGTGTACAGGGGACAGGCTATGGCTACACCTTC. Amino acids: CAWSVQGTGYGYTF.

Comments on this clone: The sample holds other DNA sequences that translate to the same CDR3. The chain uses TRBV7-2 and TRBJ2-7, with 7 bases aligning to TRBD1. This CDR3 region has 13 residues. The germline V gene encodes CDR1 SGHTA and CDR2 FQGNSA. The V and J ends lost 4 bases and 4 bases, in that order; junction bases with no gene match: 4. Here the CDR3 reads CASSSEQGYEQYF. CDR3 nucleotides: TGTGCCAGCAGCTCGGAACAGGGGTACGAGCAGTACTTC.

V usage is TRBV29-1 and J usage is TRBJ2-1, with 7 bases that match TRBD1. CDR1 and CDR2 (germline): SQVTM, ANQGSEA. V shed 1 base, J shed 9 bases, and the junction held 6 bases outside the gene matches. This CDR3 region has 13 residues. The CDR3 nucleotides are TGCAGCGTTGAAGTATTACAGGGGCCTGAGCAGTTCTTC. Its protein is CSVEVLQGPEQFF.